This entry concerns a single TCR beta chain. Profiling relied on immunoSEQ multiplex PCR, and the TCRdb table lists in-frame clones only, not all of them. The profile shows roughly 50,000 clones, under 85% of them singletons. The source of the sample is a study of blood T cell repertoires in COVID-19. Study as a whole: Samples of COVID-19 (acute and convalescent) were obtained from the United States, Italy and Spain. In each case, the material was cDNA or gDNA derived from T cells, B-cell-depleted T cells, or PBMCs.

J gave up 3 bases and V 2 bases, and 4 bases lay outside the gene matches. The CDR3 extends over 16 amino acids. The germline V gene encodes CDR1 MNHEY and CDR2 SVGAGI. The receptor was derived from a woman aged 55-75 years with acute or convalescent COVID-19. The material sequenced was peripheral blood. This sequence joins TRBV6-5 and TRBJ2-3; 11 bases fit TRBD2. This CDR3 is CASSYGPSGRTDTQYF. The CDR3 region has the DNA TGTGCCAGCAGTTACGGTCCTAGCGGGAGGACAGATACGCAGTATTTT.